The rows below give T cell receptor beta chains drawn from one sample of a study of CD8 T cells in ankylosing spondylitis. TCRdb re-derived calls from the 5' RACE reads in MiXCR, one entry per CDR3 protein. The sample yields about 220,000 distinct CDR3 sequences, about a quarter seen once. Sequencing was carried out using blood, either unsorted or a sorted T cell fraction (not recorded which). The receptor source for this set is a male donor with ankylosing spondylitis or in good health (not recorded which). The CDR3 runs from the conserved cysteine through the conserved F or W. D genes are given only for firm matches. Expanded clones get a size class; other rows say once, few or many, or leave the size out.

clone_size	d_call	j_call	v_call	cdr3_length	cdr3_nt	cdr3_aa
NA	TRBD2	TRBJ2-1	TRBV5-1	14	TGCGCCAGCAGCGCACGGACTAGCCGGGATGAGCAGTTCTTC	CASSARTSRDEQFF
NA	TRBD2	TRBJ2-1	TRBV5-1	19	TGCGCCAGCAGCCTGGGGCCAGATAGCGGGAGGGCCAGGAGAGGTGAGCAGTTCTTC	CASSLGPDSGRARRGEQFF
few	TRBD1	TRBJ1-2	TRBV29-1	15	TGCAGCGCATCAATACAGGGGTTAGCTAACTATGGCTACACCTTC	CSASIQGLANYGYTF
many	NA	TRBJ2-5	TRBV28	14	TGTGCCAGCAGTTTCGCGGGGCAGCAAGAGACCCAGTACTTC	CASSFAGQQETQYF
many	NA	TRBJ2-2	TRBV5-1	16	TGCGCCAGCAGCTTGGATGGTTTCGCGAACACCGGGGAGCTGTTTTTT	CASSLDGFANTGELFF
NA	TRBD1	TRBJ2-5	TRBV5-6	14	TGTGCCAGCAGCCCTGGGACAGCTGGTGAGACCCAGTACTTC	CASSPGTAGETQYF
NA	TRBD1	TRBJ2-7	TRBV10-3	15	TGTGCCATCAGTGAGCCCCGGACAGGGGTCTACGAGCAGTACTTC	CAISEPRTGVYEQYF
few	TRBD1	TRBJ2-7	TRBV29-1	13	TGCAGCTATTCCGGGACAGGACCCTACGAGCAGTACTTC	CSYSGTGPYEQYF
many	NA	TRBJ2-7	TRBV19	14	TGTGCCACCGTCCCCGGGGGACGACGCTGCGAGCAGTACTTC	CATVPGGRRCEQYF
many	TRBD2	TRBJ2-3	TRBV5-1	17	TGCGCCAGCAGCTTGGCTGCGACTAGCGGGAGTGGGGATACGCAGTATTTT	CASSLAATSGSGDTQYF
many	NA	TRBJ1-1	TRBV29-1	12	TGCAGCGGCGGACCCCTGAACACTGAAGCTTTCTTT	CSGGPLNTEAFF
many	TRBD2	TRBJ2-7	TRBV6-5	11	TGTGCCAGCAGGAGGAGCGGGAGATCGCACTTC	CASRRSGRSHF
NA	TRBD2	TRBJ2-5	TRBV20-1	14	TGCAGTGCTAGGTGGCTAGCGGGAGAAGAGGCCCAGTACTTC	CSARWLAGEEAQYF
NA	NA	TRBJ2-5	TRBV18	14	TGTGCCAGCTCACCACCTTCCAGGCAAGAGACCCAGTACTTC	CASSPPSRQETQYF
NA	NA	TRBJ2-3	TRBV20-1	13	TGCAGTGCTAGCCTTTTCAGAACAGATACGCAGTATTTT	CSASLFRTDTQYF
many	TRBD1	TRBJ2-7	TRBV12-3/TRBV12-4	15	TGTGCCAGCAGTTTATCTCAGGGGGCAGGCTACGAGCAGTACTTC	CASSLSQGAGYEQYF
NA	NA	TRBJ2-1	TRBV10-2	14	TGCGCCAGCAGTGAGAGCAGGGGCGACAATGAGCAGTTCTTC	CASSESRGDNEQFF
few	NA	TRBJ1-2	TRBV6-5	14	TGTGCCAGCAGTTTGGGCGGATACCCCTATGGCTACACCTTC	CASSLGGYPYGYTF
many	NA	TRBJ2-3	TRBV20-1	14	TGCAGTGCTCATCCGGGACAAAGCACAGATACGCAGTATTTT	CSAHPGQSTDTQYF
NA	TRBD2	TRBJ2-7	TRBV5-1	15	TGCGCCAGCAGCTCACTTAGCGGGAGCGGCTACGAGCAGTACTTC	CASSSLSGSGYEQYF
many	NA	TRBJ2-3	TRBV5-1	15	TGCGCCAGCAGGTCGTCTCTCGGCTTCCCAGATACGCAGTATTTT	CASRSSLGFPDTQYF
many	TRBD1	TRBJ1-1	TRBV7-3	12	TGTGCCAGCAGCAGGGGGACAGCTGAAGCTTTCTTT	CASSRGTAEAFF
NA	NA	TRBJ2-1	TRBV15	11	TGTGCCACCAGCAGAGCAGGGGAGCAGTTCTTC	CATSRAGEQFF
few	NA	TRBJ2-7	TRBV20-1	12	TGCAGTGTTATCCAGATCCAAGGCGAGCAGTACTTC	CSVIQIQGEQYF
many	NA	TRBJ2-2	TRBV24-1	12	TGTGCCACCAGTGACACCACCGGGGAGCTGTTTTTT	CATSDTTGELFF
NA	NA	TRBJ1-1	TRBV12-3/TRBV12-4	14	TGTGCCAGCAGCTCAACAGGACCGAACACTGAAGCTTTCTTT	CASSSTGPNTEAFF